One and the same sample provided the 20 T cell receptor beta chains below, sequenced in a study. Amplification of TRBV12-4/TRBJ1-2 clonotypes used adaptor-ligated barcode primers. Via MiXCR, TCRdb re-called the multiplex PCR reads, giving one row per CDR3 protein. The table records 400 or so distinct CDR3 sequences, 30% to 35% of them present only once. Treg sorting used a CD4+CD25+CD127-/low gate. The specimen was tumor-infiltrating Tregs sorted from the breast tumor. The receptors shown here come from a female donor with breast cancer.

This clonotype was observed a handful of times. This rearrangement joins TRBV12-3 or TRBV12-4 to TRBJ1-2; D might be TRBD1 (6 bases). The ends were cut back, 5 bases at V and 3 bases at J, with 13 bases in the middle. This CDR3 spans 14 amino acids. In DNA form, the CDR3 reads TGTGCCAGCAGTCTCGGACAGAGCGACTATGGCTACACCTTC. This encodes CASSLGQSDYGYTF.

The chain joins TRBV12-3 or TRBV12-4 to TRBJ1-2, with D hard to call. The germline V and J ends were trimmed by 5 bases and 2 bases, with 9 bases remaining between them. This CDR3 has 13 residues. The CDR3 nucleotides are TGTGCCAGCAGTCTAGACGGCAACTATGGCTACACCTTC. It codes for CASSLDGNYGYTF.

This clonotype is medium-sized. This chain connects TRBV12-3 or TRBV12-4 to TRBJ1-2; D may be TRBD1 (6 bases). With 3 bases removed from V and 4 bases from J, the gap between germline ends came to 9 bases. The CDR3 has 13 residues. CDR3 sequence reads: CASSFTGFYGYTF. The CDR3, as DNA: TGTGCCAGCAGTTTTACAGGGTTCTATGGCTACACCTTC.

The rearrangement links TRBV12-3 or TRBV12-4 to TRBJ1-2; 8 nucleotides agree with TRBD1. The CDR3 length is 13 residues. The trim removed 5 bases at V and 3 bases at J, leaving 2 bases unmatched. CDR3 DNA: TGTGCCAGCAGTGAGACAGGGGACTATGGCTACACCTTC. Its translation: CASSETGDYGYTF.

This clonotype counts as hyperexpanded. This chain joins TRBV12-3 or TRBV12-4 and TRBJ1-2, with D possibly being TRBD1 (5 bases). Trimming stripped 3 bases from V and 2 bases from J, with 13 bases between. This CDR3 region has 15 residues. The DNA of the CDR3 is TGTGCCAGCAGTTTTAATGGAGGGGACAACTATGGCTACACCTTC. Translated: CASSFNGGDNYGYTF.

The chain combines TRBV12-3 or TRBV12-4 with TRBJ1-2; D unresolved. The CDR3 sequence is 13 residues long. The V and J ends lost 1 base and 8 bases respectively, with 11 bases between them. In DNA form, the CDR3 reads TGTGCCAGCAGTTTAGTTTGGAATGGCGGCTACACCTTC. Encoded protein: CASSLVWNGGYTF.

A remark on this clonotype: A junction end diverges from the germline sequence, so it may reflect a read error. This chain connects TRBV12-3 or TRBV12-4 to TRBJ1-2; 8 bases match TRBD1. This CDR3 is 11 amino acids long. In nucleotides, the CDR3 is TGTGCCAGCAGTTTAGGGACGGGACAGGCCTTC. It encodes CASSLGTGQAF.

The chain combines TRBV12-3 or TRBV12-4 with TRBJ1-2; 9 bases are a match to TRBD1. CDR3 length equals 13 residues. V dropped 6 bases and J dropped 4; count of bases not matched to a gene: 3. The CDR3 region is CASSLDRGYGYTF. The CDR3, as DNA: TGTGCCAGCAGCCTGGACAGGGGCTATGGCTACACCTTC.

This clonotype was seen just once. The V call is TRBV12-3 or TRBV12-4, the J call TRBJ1-2; no firm D call. The CDR3 sequence is 12 residues long. Trimming removed 8 bases at V and 7 bases at J, with 14 bases between. The CDR3: CASWRAGSGYTF. CDR3 DNA sequence: TGTGCCAGCTGGCGGGCAGGCAGTGGCTACACCTTC.

This clonotype is labeled large. The chain couples TRBV12-3 or TRBV12-4 to TRBJ1-2; D perhaps matches TRBD1 (6 bases). V was pared by 5 bases and J by 5 bases, with 21 bases between. The CDR3 extends over 16 amino acids. CDR3 residues: CASSKQGGLSGYGYTF. For the CDR3, the DNA is TGTGCCAGCAGTAAACAGGGCGGATTATCGGGATATGGCTACACCTTC.

V and J are TRBV12-3 or TRBV12-4 and TRBJ1-2, with a possible D match to TRBD1 (6 bases). The CDR3 is 13 residues long. V gave up 6 bases and J gave up 3 bases, with 11 bases separating them. The CDR3 DNA reads as TGTGCCAGCAGCCCACAGGGTCACTATGGCTACACCTTC. Translating gives CASSPQGHYGYTF.

By sample share, this clonotype is large. The J gene is TRBJ1-2, the V gene TRBV12-3 or TRBV12-4, with unresolved D. The V and J ends lost 6 bases and 7 bases respectively, with 18 bases between them. The CDR3 extends over 14 amino acids. CDR3 region: CASRSVRVTRGYTF. The DNA for the CDR3 is TGTGCCAGCAGATCAGTACGGGTCACTCGTGGCTACACCTTC.

This clonotype was observed a handful of times. The rearrangement links TRBV12-3 or TRBV12-4 to TRBJ1-2; a possible D gene is TRBD1 (5 bases). This CDR3 is 13 amino acids long. Between the trimmed V and J ends, which lost 6 bases and 6 bases, there was a span of 14 bases. Here the CDR3 reads CASSRGRNDGYTF. The DNA of the CDR3 is TGTGCCAGCAGCCGGGGCAGGAACGATGGCTACACCTTC.

V usage is TRBV12-3 or TRBV12-4 and J usage is TRBJ1-2; no reliable D call. CDR3 length: 12 residues. V gave up 3 bases and J gave up 14 bases, with 16 bases separating them. CDR3 DNA: TGTGCCAGCAGTTTGGGATCTATGGCTAAGACCTTC. Translation: CASSLGSMAKTF.

In this sample, this clonotype turned up once. The chain joins TRBV12-3 or TRBV12-4 to TRBJ1-2, with D hard to call. With 4 bases removed from V and 6 bases from J, the gap between germline ends came to 12 bases. The CDR3 has 13 residues. CDR3 amino acids: CASSSTARNGYTF. CDR3 sequence (DNA): TGTGCCAGCAGTTCGACCGCACGGAATGGCTACACCTTC.

The chain combines TRBV12-3 or TRBV12-4 with TRBJ1-2; D not certain. This CDR3 has 12 residues. The germline V and J ends were trimmed by 6 bases and 0 bases, with 5 bases remaining between them. The CDR3, as DNA: TGTGCCAGCAGGGAGTCTAACTATGGCTACACCTTC. As protein: CASRESNYGYTF.

Points on this clonotype: At one end, the junction sequence differs from germline, possibly due to a read error. This chain joins TRBV12-3 or TRBV12-4 and TRBJ1-2; maybe TRBD1 (6 bases). This CDR3 region has 10 residues. CDR3 DNA sequence: TGTGCCAGCAGTGAGGACAGTCTCCTGTTC. This encodes CASSEDSLLF.

In its sample, this clonotype was seen once. The chain uses TRBV12-3 or TRBV12-4 and TRBJ1-2; TRBD1 agrees at 10 bases. The CDR3 is made up of 16 amino acids. Trimming at V came to 5 bases and at J to 3 bases, leaving 9 bases not matched to a gene. The CDR3: CASSPSEGQGHYGYTF. In DNA form, the CDR3 reads TGTGCCAGCAGTCCGAGCGAGGGACAGGGGCACTATGGCTACACCTTC.

This chain joins TRBV12-3 or TRBV12-4 and TRBJ1-2; no firm D call. There are 10 residues in the CDR3. Trimming pared 6 bases from V and 8 bases from J, leaving 7 bases between. In DNA, the CDR3 is TGTGCCAGCAGCCCTGCCGGCTACACCTTC. Residues: CASSPAGYTF.

This clonotype has a handful of counts. The chain uses TRBV12-3 or TRBV12-4 and TRBJ1-2; 10 bases line up with TRBD1. J gave up 4 bases and V 6 bases, and 8 bases lay outside the gene matches. The CDR3 loop spans 15 amino acids. CDR3 nucleotide sequence: TGTGCCAGCAGCGACCCCGGGACAGGGGCCTATGGCTACACCTTC. Amino acid sequence: CASSDPGTGAYGYTF.